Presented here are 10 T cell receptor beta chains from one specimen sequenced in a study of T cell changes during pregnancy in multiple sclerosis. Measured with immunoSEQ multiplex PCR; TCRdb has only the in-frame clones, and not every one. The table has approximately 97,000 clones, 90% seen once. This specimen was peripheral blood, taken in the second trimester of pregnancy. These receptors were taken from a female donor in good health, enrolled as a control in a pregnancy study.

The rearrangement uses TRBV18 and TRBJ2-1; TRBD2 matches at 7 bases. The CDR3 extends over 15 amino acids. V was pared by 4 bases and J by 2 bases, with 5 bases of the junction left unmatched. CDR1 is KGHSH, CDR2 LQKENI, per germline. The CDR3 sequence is CASSRIGGAYNEQFF. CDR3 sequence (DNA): TGTGCCAGCTCACGAATTGGGGGGGCCTACAATGAGCAGTTCTTC.

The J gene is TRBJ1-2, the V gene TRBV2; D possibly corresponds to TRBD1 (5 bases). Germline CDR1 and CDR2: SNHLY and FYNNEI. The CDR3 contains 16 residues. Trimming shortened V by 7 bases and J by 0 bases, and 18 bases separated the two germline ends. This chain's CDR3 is CASIREGFRANYGYTF. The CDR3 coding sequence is TGTGCCAGCATTAGGGAGGGGTTTAGGGCTAACTATGGCTACACCTTC.

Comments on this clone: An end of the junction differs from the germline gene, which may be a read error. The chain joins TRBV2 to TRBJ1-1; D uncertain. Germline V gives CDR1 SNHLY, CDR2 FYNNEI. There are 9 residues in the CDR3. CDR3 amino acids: CASSRDPLF. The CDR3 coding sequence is TGTGCCAGCAGCCGGGATCCGTTATTT.

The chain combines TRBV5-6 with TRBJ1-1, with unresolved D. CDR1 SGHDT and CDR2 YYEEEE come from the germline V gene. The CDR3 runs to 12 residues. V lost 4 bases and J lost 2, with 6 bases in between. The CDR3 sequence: CASSIINTEAFF. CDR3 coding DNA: TGTGCCAGCAGCATAATTAACACTGAAGCTTTCTTT.

CDR3 coding DNA: TGTGCCAGCAGTGCCCCAATTGCAACTAATGAAAAACTGTTTTTT. Protein: CASSAPIATNEKLFF. The J gene is TRBJ1-4, the V gene TRBV6-1; D remains ambiguous. V lost 4 bases and J 0 bases, leaving 9 bases between the germline ends. The CDR3 loop spans 15 amino acids. Germline-derived CDR1 and CDR2 are MNHNS and SASEGT.

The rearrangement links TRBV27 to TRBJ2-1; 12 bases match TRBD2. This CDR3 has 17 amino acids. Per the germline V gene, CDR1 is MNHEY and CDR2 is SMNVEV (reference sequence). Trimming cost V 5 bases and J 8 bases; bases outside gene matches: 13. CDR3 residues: CASSPFRLAGVRYEQFF. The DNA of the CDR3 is TGTGCCAGCAGTCCCTTCAGACTAGCGGGAGTAAGGTATGAGCAGTTCTTC.

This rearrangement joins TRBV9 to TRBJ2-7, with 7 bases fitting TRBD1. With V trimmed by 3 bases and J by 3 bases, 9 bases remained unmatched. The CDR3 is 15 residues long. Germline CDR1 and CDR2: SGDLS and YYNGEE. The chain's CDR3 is CASSARQGGDYEQYF. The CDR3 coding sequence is TGTGCCAGCAGCGCCAGACAGGGTGGCGACTACGAGCAGTACTTC.

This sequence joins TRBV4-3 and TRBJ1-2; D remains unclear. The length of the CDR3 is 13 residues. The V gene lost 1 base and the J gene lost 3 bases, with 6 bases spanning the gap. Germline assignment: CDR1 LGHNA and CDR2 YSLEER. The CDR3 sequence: CASSQAVYYGYTF. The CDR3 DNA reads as TGCGCCAGCAGCCAAGCGGTATACTATGGCTACACCTTC.

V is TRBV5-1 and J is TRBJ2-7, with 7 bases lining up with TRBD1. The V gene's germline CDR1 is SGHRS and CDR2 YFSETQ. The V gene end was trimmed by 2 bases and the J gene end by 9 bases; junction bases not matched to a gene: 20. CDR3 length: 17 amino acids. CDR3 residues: CASSLDTPGQSGHGQYF. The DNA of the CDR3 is TGCGCCAGCAGCTTAGACACTCCGGGACAGTCCGGTCACGGGCAGTACTTC.

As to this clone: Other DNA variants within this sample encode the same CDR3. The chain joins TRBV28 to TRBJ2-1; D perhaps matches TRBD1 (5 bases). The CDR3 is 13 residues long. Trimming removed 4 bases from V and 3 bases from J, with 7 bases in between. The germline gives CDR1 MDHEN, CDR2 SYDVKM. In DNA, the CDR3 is TGTGCCAGCAGTTATAGGGGCTACAATGAGCAGTTCTTC. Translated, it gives CASSYRGYNEQFF.